The clone carrying this T cell receptor beta chain showed up just a few times. What it binds is not known. The source of the sample is a study of early T cells in non-severe SARS-CoV-2 infection. Across the whole study: Chains from this unsorted whole-blood bulk RNA could not be paired.

The CDR3 is made up of 15 amino acids. The junction had 7 bases not matched to a gene; V was cut back by 6 bases and J by 3 bases. Germline values: CDR1 LNHDA, CDR2 SQIVND (reference sequence). Study-wide findings and caveats: Reliance on VDJdb matching favored anti-spike CD8 responses; private and CD4 specificities were missed.

Each cDNA molecule carried a unique molecular identifier. TCRdb recomputed calls from the 5' RACE reads with MiXCR, one row per CDR3 protein. Of 25,000 to 35,000 distinct CDR3 sequences listed, 3% to 5% are singletons. The rearrangement joins TRBV19 to TRBJ1-2; 10 bases fit TRBD1. This clonotype originated in an adult who was a healthcare worker with PCR-confirmed SARS-CoV-2 infection or an uninfected control (not recorded which). The sequenced material came from whole blood. Here the CDR3 DNA reads TGTGCCAGTAGAACCCCCGGACAGGGGGACTATGGCTACACCTTC. This sequence encodes CASRTPGQGDYGYTF.